The sequence of this T cell receptor beta chain was determined in a study of T cell responses to AZD1222 COVID-19 vaccine. TCRdb's table, derived via immunoSEQ multiplex PCR, lists solely in-frame clones and lacks some. The table has some 130,000 clones, 90% to 95% seen once. The CDR3 runs to 15 residues. Germline CDR1 and CDR2: SGHDT and YYEEEE. V lost 3 bases, J lost 2 bases, and 15 bases lay in between. The sequenced sample was peripheral blood, obtained on day 0 of AZD1222 vaccination. This TCR was recovered from an adult in good health. The rearrangement joins TRBV5-6 to TRBJ2-7; possibly TRBD1 for D (6 bases). The CDR3 sequence is CASSSSGVRTYEQYF. DNA of the CDR3: TGTGCCAGCAGCTCCTCAGGGGTCCGTACCTACGAGCAGTACTTC. The complete variable domain, with remaining parts taken from reference TRBV5-6 and TRBJ2-7, reads DAGVTQSPTHLIKTRGQQVTLRCSPKSGHDTVSWYQQALGQGPQFIFQYYEEEERQRGNFPDRFSGHQFPNYSSELNVNALLLGDSALYLCASSSSGVRTYEQYFGPGTRLTVT.